These 14 T cell receptor beta chains were all obtained from the same sample, sequenced in a study of T cell repertoires in cytomegalovirus infection. Their target antigens are unknown. TCRdb ran MiXCR on the reads and lists one entry per CDR3 protein. The sample yields around 430,000 distinct CDR3 sequences, about 42% seen once. Specimen: cultured PBMCs, collected from culture after CMV antigen stimulation. The receptor source for this set is a human donor in good health (CMV status not recorded). Some clones in this sample may be carry-over from other donors' samples.

The chain combines TRBV4-1 with TRBJ1-1; D unresolved. The V gene lost 2 bases and the J gene lost 5 bases, with 12 bases spanning the gap. CDR1 is MGHRA, CDR2 YSYEKL, per germline. This CDR3 is built from 14 residues. The CDR3 region is CASSQSSVNTEAFF. The CDR3 DNA reads as TGCGCCAGCAGCCAATCTTCCGTAAATACTGAAGCTTTCTTT.

This chain links TRBV6-2 or TRBV6-3 with TRBJ2-1; TRBD2 aligns across 13 bases. CDR1 is MNHEY and CDR2 is SVGEGT in the germline V gene. The CDR3 is 14 residues long. V was pared by 5 bases and J by 8 bases, with 3 bases of the junction left unmatched. The CDR3 DNA reads TGTGCCAGCAGTCCGGGACTAGCGGGATATGAGCAGTTCTTC. Protein product: CASSPGLAGYEQFF.

V gene TRBV12-3 or TRBV12-4 combines with J gene TRBJ2-1; 7 nucleotides agree with TRBD1. The CDR3 covers 11 residues. J gave up 10 bases and V 7 bases, and 4 bases lay outside the gene matches. The CDR3: CASTIQGEQFF. Written as DNA, the CDR3 is TGTGCCAGCACCATACAGGGGGAGCAGTTCTTC.

This clonotype was counted a few times. V is TRBV7-8 and J is TRBJ1-6; D is unresolved. Germline CDR1 SGHVS, CDR2 FQNEAQ. V lost 5 bases and J lost 0, with 11 bases in between. CDR3 length equals 16 residues. The CDR3 region has the DNA TGTGCCAGCAGCCGGCGTGGTAGCTCCTATAATTCACCCCTCCACTTT. This gives the protein CASSRRGSSYNSPLHF.

The gene calls are TRBV6-2 or TRBV6-3 and TRBJ2-5; no reliable D call. The germline V gene has CDR1 MNHEY and CDR2 SVGEGT. CDR3 length: 15 residues. V was clipped by 4 bases and J by 5 bases, with 17 bases between them. The CDR3: CASSSIPTGAETQYF. In DNA, the CDR3 is TGTGCCAGCAGTTCGATCCCGACTGGCGCTGAGACCCAGTACTTC.

The chain joins TRBV15 to TRBJ2-7; tentative D call: TRBD2 (7 bases). Deletions cut 1 base from V and 2 bases from J, with 15 bases between. Germline values: CDR1 LNHNV, CDR2 YYDKDF (reference sequence). The CDR3 totals 16 residues. The CDR3 sequence is CATSRGRGGGTYEQYF. Here the CDR3 DNA reads TGTGCCACCAGCAGAGGAAGGGGAGGGGGGACCTACGAGCAGTACTTC.

A single count supports this clonotype. This chain connects TRBV29-1 to TRBJ1-3; D is uncertain. The CDR3 contains 15 residues. Germline V gene sequence: CDR1 SQVTM, CDR2 ANQGSEA. Trimming left V 0 bases short and J 0 bases short, with 9 bases between. This CDR3 is CSVEDRSSSGNTIYF. In nucleotides, the CDR3 is TGCAGCGTTGAAGATCGATCGAGCTCTGGAAACACCATATATTTT.

This chain connects TRBV7-2 to TRBJ2-1, with D possibly matching TRBD2 (5 bases). V was cut by 2 bases and J by 16 bases, with 15 bases left in between. Germline V gives CDR1 SGHTA, CDR2 FQGNSA. The CDR3 runs to 12 residues. In DNA form, the CDR3 reads TGTGCCAGCAGCTTAATGCCGGGGAAAGGATTCTTC. Residues: CASSLMPGKGFF. Supplemented by reference TRBV7-2 and TRBJ2-1, the full variable domain reads GAGVSQSPSNKVTEKGKDVELRCDPISGHTALYWYRQSLGQGLEFLIYFQGNSAPDKSGLPSDRFSAERTGGSVSTLTIQRTQQEDSAVYLCASSLMPGKGFFGPGTRLTVL.

The J gene is TRBJ2-2, the V gene TRBV18; the D is unclear. Trimming removed 5 bases at V and 6 bases at J, with 19 bases between. There are 16 residues in the CDR3. The germline gives CDR1 KGHSH, CDR2 LQKENI. In DNA form, the CDR3 reads TGTGCCAGCTCATCCAACTATGTGCTCGAGGCCGGGGAGCTGTTTTTT. Translating gives CASSSNYVLEAGELFF.

The genes are TRBV10-3 and TRBJ1-1, with D unresolved. Germline lookup yields CDR1 ENHRY and CDR2 SYGVKD. This CDR3 region has 14 residues. Between the trimmed V and J ends, which lost 10 bases and 8 bases, there was a span of 23 bases. The CDR3 DNA reads as TGTGCCACCCGCCACGGGGTAGCGGGGTCAGAAGCTTTCTTT. Translating gives CATRHGVAGSEAFF.

This clonotype occurred a few times. This sequence joins TRBV12-3 or TRBV12-4 and TRBJ2-7, with D unclear. The CDR3 is 13 residues long. Trimming took 6 bases from V and 5 from J, leaving 14 bases between them. This chain's CDR3 is CASSISRRDEQYF. CDR3 sequence (DNA): TGTGCCAGCAGCATTTCCCGACGGGACGAGCAGTACTTC.

The chain has TRBV7-2 and TRBJ2-3, with a possible D match to TRBD2 (5 bases). Germline CDR1 and CDR2: SGHTA and FQGNSA. Trimming removed 10 bases at V and 5 bases at J, with 13 bases between. CDR3 length: 12 residues. In DNA form, the CDR3 reads TGTGCCACCACCGGCGGAGGAGATACGCAGTATTTT. It translates to CATTGGGDTQYF. Based on the CDR3 plus reference TRBV7-2 and TRBJ2-3, the full variable domain is GAGVSQSPSNKVTEKGKDVELRCDPISGHTALYWYRQSLGQGLEFLIYFQGNSAPDKSGLPSDRFSAERTGGSVSTLTIQRTQQEDSAVYLCATTGGGDTQYFGPGTRLTVL.

V gene TRBV12-3 or TRBV12-4 combines with J gene TRBJ2-4, with 8 bases matching TRBD2. J was trimmed by 8 bases and V by 3 bases; bases with no gene match: 9. The CDR3 covers 15 residues. The CDR3 nucleotides read TGTGCCAGCAGTTTTGGCAGCGGGAGAGGGGACATTCAGTACTTC. This translates into CASSFGSGRGDIQYF.

The rearrangement joins TRBV5-4 to TRBJ2-5; D ambiguous. The CDR3 is made up of 14 amino acids. Germline lookup yields CDR1 SGHNT and CDR2 YYREEE (reference sequence). V lost 0 bases and J lost 3, with 9 bases in between. CDR3 region: CASSLAASEETQYF. In nucleotides, the CDR3 is TGTGCCAGCAGCTTGGCCGCGTCAGAAGAGACCCAGTACTTC.